The 13 T cell receptor beta chains listed next were all sequenced from one sample in a study of T cell responses to AZD1222 COVID-19 vaccine. Sequenced by immunoSEQ multiplex PCR; TCRdb stores in-frame clones only, minus some. Among roughly 130,000 clones listed, roughly 87% were seen once. The material was peripheral blood, obtained on day 0 of AZD1222 vaccination. The receptor set was obtained from an adult in good health.

The V gene is TRBV5-1, the J gene TRBJ2-5, with 10 positions matching TRBD2. The CDR3 length is 16 residues. Trimming at V came to 4 bases and at J to 1 base, leaving 7 bases not matched to a gene. Germline V gene data show CDR1 as SGHRS and CDR2 as YFSETQ. The CDR3, as DNA: TGCGCCAGCAGCCTCGGTGTAGCGGGGGGCCAAGAGACCCAGTACTTC. Its protein product is CASSLGVAGGQETQYF.

The chain recombines TRBV6-5 with TRBJ1-6; D remains ambiguous. CDR1 is MNHEY and CDR2 is SVGAGI in the germline V gene. This CDR3 is built from 13 residues. V dropped 7 bases and J dropped 10 bases, with 14 bases sitting between them. In nucleotides, the CDR3 is TGTGCCAGCACCCGCGACGGGTACTCACCCCTCCACTTT. Protein product: CASTRDGYSPLHF.

This rearrangement joins TRBV3-1 (or the pseudogene TRBV3-2) to TRBJ2-7; TRBD2 agrees at 10 bases. Germline CDR1 reads LGHDT; CDR2 reads YNNKEL (reference sequence). The junction had 4 bases not matched to a gene; V was cut back by 1 base and J by 1 base. The CDR3 covers 16 residues. The CDR3 spells CASSQGAGGPSYEQYF. CDR3 coding DNA: TGTGCCAGCAGCCAAGGAGCGGGGGGGCCATCCTACGAGCAGTACTTC.

V is TRBV9 and J is TRBJ1-4; D is undetermined. The CDR3 totals 15 residues. Trimming cost V 4 bases and J 6 bases, with 16 bases left between them. Germline V gene data show CDR1 as SGDLS and CDR2 as YYNGEE. The CDR3 nucleotides read TGTGCCAGCAGCTTACGGATCCAAAGGGATGAAAAACTGTTTTTT. Residues: CASSLRIQRDEKLFF.

CDR3 residues: CASSLGQADNSPLHF. DNA of the CDR3: TGTGCCAGTAGTCTCGGACAGGCCGATAATTCACCCCTCCACTTT. The genes are TRBV19 and TRBJ1-6; 7 nucleotides line up with TRBD1. CDR1 and CDR2 from the germline V gene are LNHDA and SQIVND (reference sequence). Trimming at V came to 5 bases and at J to 5 bases, leaving 6 bases not matched to a gene. CDR3 length: 15 residues.

The V and J genes are TRBV7-8 and TRBJ1-1; D gene unclear. The length of the CDR3 is 14 residues. Trimming took off 8 bases at V and 2 bases at J, with 15 bases between the two ends. Germline CDR1 SGHVS, CDR2 FQNEAQ. DNA for the CDR3: TGTGCCAGCGGCCTGGACTCCCATAACACTGAAGCTTTCTTT. It is translated as CASGLDSHNTEAFF.

This clone came up a few times. V usage is TRBV18 and J usage is TRBJ1-1; perhaps TRBD1 as D (5 bases). The CDR3 sequence is 16 residues long. CDR1 is KGHSH and CDR2 is LQKENI in the germline V gene. With 3 bases removed from V and 5 bases from J, the gap between germline ends came to 19 bases. CDR3 sequence (DNA): TGTGCCAGCTCACCGTCGACAGACCCATCGGAGACTGAAGCTTTCTTT. Its translation is CASSPSTDPSETEAFF.

The rearrangement uses TRBV9 and TRBJ2-7; D uncertain. The CDR3 runs 11 residues. Germline assignment: CDR1 SGDLS and CDR2 YYNGEE. With 6 bases removed from V and 5 bases from J, the gap between germline ends came to 9 bases. The CDR3 DNA reads TGTGCCAGCACTAGGTACCACGAGCAGTACTTC. Translation: CASTRYHEQYF.

The genes are TRBV18 and TRBJ1-6; the D is unclear. Trimming shortened V by 1 base and J by 7 bases, and 8 bases separated the two germline ends. The CDR3 is 14 amino acids. From germline, CDR1 is KGHSH and CDR2 LQKENI. The CDR3 nucleotides read TGTGCCAGCTCACCACGGTCAGGCAATTCACCCCTCCACTTT. As protein: CASSPRSGNSPLHF.

The V and J genes are TRBV19 and TRBJ1-1; D is ambiguous. This CDR3 has 13 residues. Trimming shortened V by 1 base and J by 11 bases, and 14 bases separated the two germline ends. Per the germline V gene, CDR1 is LNHDA and CDR2 is SQIVND (reference sequence). CDR3 in amino acids: CASSIATGERAFF. CDR3 sequence (DNA): TGTGCCAGTAGTATAGCGACGGGTGAGCGGGCTTTCTTT.

This clone was observed a single time. The chain uses TRBV30 and TRBJ1-5; a possible D gene is TRBD1 (5 bases). This CDR3 region has 13 residues. Germline V gene lookup returns CDR1 GTSNPN and CDR2 SVGIG (reference sequence). Trimming took 8 bases from V and 11 from J, leaving 22 bases between them. The CDR3 loop is CAGGASEGSAQHF. The CDR3 DNA sequence: TGTGCCGGAGGGGCCTCCGAAGGATCGGCCCAGCATTTT.

V gene TRBV29-1 combines with J gene TRBJ1-2, with a possible D match to TRBD1 (5 bases). The germline V gene encodes CDR1 SQVTM and CDR2 ANQGSEA. V shed 7 bases and J shed 3 bases, with 15 bases lying between them. This CDR3 spans 13 amino acids. The CDR3 region is CSAAARGDYGYTF. The CDR3 nucleotides are TGCAGCGCCGCAGCCCGGGGCGACTATGGCTACACCTTC.

The chain links TRBV30 to TRBJ2-5; D gene uncertain. The CDR3 is made up of 13 amino acids. The germline V and J ends were trimmed by 2 bases and 2 bases, with 9 bases remaining between them. Germline values: CDR1 GTSNPN, CDR2 SVGIG (reference sequence). The chain's CDR3 is CAWSTIVQETQYF. The CDR3 DNA reads as TGTGCCTGGAGTACCATAGTACAAGAGACCCAGTACTTC.